The 21 T cell receptor beta chains in this list originate from one sample, sequenced in a study of human T cells and chemical hapten exposure. Noted time point: pre-sensitization, week 0. Sample treatment: therapeutic diphenylcyclopropenone sensitization with weekly scalp DPC. TCRdb processed the RACE reads anew with MiXCR; each CDR3 protein has one entry. The sample yields about 120,000 distinct CDR3 sequences, less than 15% seen once. The sample in question was whole blood, obtained in connection with sensitization to the hapten diphenylcyclopropenone (DPC). These TCRs come from a woman in her late teens or twenties with alopecia areata. Some clones in this sample may be carry-over from other donors' samples.

The rearrangement uses TRBV27 and TRBJ2-7; D might be TRBD1 or TRBD2, each matching 5 bases. This CDR3 has 14 amino acids. The germline V and J ends were trimmed by 5 bases and 2 bases, with 13 bases remaining between them. CDR1 MNHEY and CDR2 SMNVEV come from the germline V gene (reference sequence). The CDR3 protein is CASSGTDKPYEQYF. The CDR3 nucleotides are TGTGCCAGCAGTGGGACGGACAAGCCCTACGAGCAGTACTTC.

This clonotype has just a few counts. The J gene is TRBJ1-5, the V gene TRBV6-1; D unclear. The CDR3 contains 13 residues. Trimming shortened V by 6 bases and J by 7 bases, and 13 bases separated the two germline ends. In germline, CDR1 is MNHNS, CDR2 SASEGT. CDR3 DNA sequence: TGTGCCAGCAGAGGGCAGTTATCCCAGCCCCAGCATTTT. It yields the protein CASRGQLSQPQHF.

This clonotype came up a few times. The genes are TRBV9 and TRBJ2-5; D is possibly TRBD1 or TRBD2 (5 bases each). V was cut by 2 bases and J by 3 bases, with 11 bases left in between. The CDR3 runs 14 residues. From germline, CDR1 is SGDLS and CDR2 YYNGEE. CDR3 sequence: CASSVGGIEETQYF. In DNA, the CDR3 is TGTGCCAGCAGCGTTGGGGGAATTGAAGAGACCCAGTACTTC.

There are many counts of this clonotype. The J gene is TRBJ2-2, the V gene TRBV3-1; 9 bases agree with TRBD1. Germline CDR1 LGHDT, CDR2 YNNKEL (reference sequence). CDR3 length: 15 residues. J lost 4 bases, V lost 3 bases, and 3 bases had no gene match. The CDR3 nucleotides are TGTGCCAGCAGCCATCGACAGGGGGGCACCGGGGAGCTGTTTTTT. Protein: CASSHRQGGTGELFF.

This clonotype was seen only a few times. J is TRBJ2-3 and V is TRBV2, with 10 positions matching TRBD2. The CDR3 has 16 residues. The V segment lost 4 bases and the J segment 2 bases; nucleotides outside the gene matches: 6. Germline loops: CDR1 SNHLY, CDR2 FYNNEI. DNA of the CDR3: TGTGCCAGCAGTGTAAGCACTAGCGGGGCCACAGATACGCAGTATTTT. The encoded protein is CASSVSTSGATDTQYF.

The chain couples TRBV25-1 to TRBJ1-5; TRBD1 agrees at 7 bases. CDR3 size: 16 residues. V shed 2 bases and J 5 bases; nucleotides not matched to a gene: 9. CDR1 and CDR2 (germline): MGHDK, SYGVNS. This CDR3 reads CASSETGTAFDQPQHF. In DNA form, the CDR3 reads TGTGCCAGCAGTGAAACCGGGACAGCTTTTGATCAGCCCCAGCATTTT.

The genes are TRBV6-1 and TRBJ1-5; 8 nucleotides match TRBD1. V shed 4 bases and J 4 bases; nucleotides not matched to a gene: 6. Per the germline V gene, CDR1 is MNHNS and CDR2 is SASEGT. The CDR3 loop spans 15 amino acids. CDR3 amino acids: CASSGGTGRNQPQHF. The DNA of the CDR3 is TGTGCCAGCAGTGGGGGGACAGGCCGGAATCAGCCCCAGCATTTT.

This clonotype occurred a few times. V is TRBV11-2 and J is TRBJ1-5; unclear D gene. Looked up from germline, CDR1 is SGHAT and CDR2 is FQNNGV. Trimming removed 1 base from V and 3 bases from J, with 13 bases in between. The CDR3 totals 16 residues. CDR3 DNA: TGTGCCAGCAGCTTAGGGTCCGGGCGCTTCAATCAGCCCCAGCATTTT. Protein: CASSLGSGRFNQPQHF.

CDR3 region: CASSPRQMRTEAFF. In nucleotides, the CDR3 is TGTGCCAGCAGCCCGCGACAGATGAGAACTGAAGCTTTCTTT. The chain uses TRBV9 and TRBJ1-1, with D perhaps matching TRBD1 (5 bases). CDR1 is SGDLS, CDR2 YYNGEE, per germline. This CDR3 is 14 amino acids long. V lost 4 bases and J lost 5, with 15 bases in between. Using reference TRBV9 and TRBJ1-1 for the parts outside the CDR3, the full variable domain is DSGVTQTPKHLITATGQRVTLRCSPRSGDLSVYWYQQSLDQGLQFLIQYYNGEERAKGNILERFSAQQFPDLHSELNLSSLELGDSALYFCASSPRQMRTEAFFGQGTRLTVV.

The table lists this clonotype with a few counts. V and J are TRBV3-1 and TRBJ2-1, with D tentatively TRBD2 (5 bases). CDR3 length: 15 amino acids. V was shortened by 4 bases and J by 8 bases, with 18 bases between the two germline ends. Germline CDR1 reads LGHDT; CDR2 reads YNNKEL (reference sequence). CDR3 sequence (DNA): TGTGCCAGCAGCCTTCTCCGGGGAGCGAACCATGAGCAGTTCTTC. Its protein product is CASSLLRGANHEQFF.

The genes are TRBV6-2 or TRBV6-3 and TRBJ1-2; D is unclear. The CDR3 contains 13 residues. V was clipped by 3 bases and J by 4 bases, with 9 bases between them. CDR1 is MNHEY, CDR2 SVGEGT, per germline. For the CDR3, the DNA is TGTGCCAGCAGTTATGAAGAGGGCTATGGCTACACCTTC. Its protein is CASSYEEGYGYTF.

This clonotype was observed many times. This chain links TRBV12-3 or TRBV12-4 with TRBJ2-5, with D tentatively TRBD1 or TRBD2 (5 bases each). The germline V and J ends were trimmed by 7 bases and 5 bases, with 20 bases remaining between them. CDR3 size: 15 residues. The CDR3 is CASTRGLIEGETQYF. The CDR3 bases are TGTGCCAGCACCCGCGGACTTATTGAGGGGGAGACCCAGTACTTC.

This clonotype was detected only a few times. V usage is TRBV9 and J usage is TRBJ1-3; D remains unclear. Deletions cut 0 bases from V and 5 bases from J, with 6 bases between. Germline V lookup: CDR1 SGDLS, CDR2 YYNGEE. The CDR3 runs 13 residues. CDR3 coding DNA: TGTGCCAGCAGCGTAGGGTTTAGAAACACCATATATTTT. It encodes CASSVGFRNTIYF.

The sample holds many counts of this clonotype. The chain links TRBV12-3 or TRBV12-4 to TRBJ1-3; TRBD1 is a possible D gene (5 bases). CDR3 size: 15 residues. V was pared by 6 bases and J by 4 bases, with 16 bases between. CDR3: CASSQAGVKGNTIYF. CDR3 bases: TGTGCCAGCAGCCAAGCGGGGGTGAAGGGAAACACCATATATTTT.

The chain joins TRBV14 to TRBJ2-7, with 13 nucleotides matching TRBD2. The CDR3 runs to 15 residues. Germline CDR1 is SGHDN and CDR2 is FVKESK. With V trimmed by 4 bases and J by 2 bases, 2 bases remained unmatched. CDR3 coding DNA: TGTGCCAGCAGCCCACTAGCGGGGGGGACCTACGAGCAGTACTTC. It yields the protein CASSPLAGGTYEQYF.

This clonotype appeared a few times. As DNA, the CDR3 is TGTGCCAGCTCACCGATCATTGGACAAGGAGCGACCGGGGAGCTGTTTTTT. As protein: CASSPIIGQGATGELFF. The chain is built from TRBV18 and TRBJ2-2, with D perhaps TRBD1 (5 bases). The V end was cut by 3 bases, the J end by 5 bases, with 19 bases between. This CDR3 is 17 amino acids long. Germline V gene sequence: CDR1 KGHSH, CDR2 LQKENI.

The chain combines TRBV3-1 with TRBJ2-5, with a weak D call TRBD1 (5 bases). Germline CDR1 is LGHDT and CDR2 is YNNKEL (reference sequence). V lost 1 base and J lost 1, with 7 bases in between. The CDR3 runs 14 residues. CDR3 sequence (DNA): TGTGCCAGCAGCCAAGCGCAGGGCCAAGAGACCCAGTACTTC. Amino acids: CASSQAQGQETQYF.

The rearrangement links TRBV20-1 to TRBJ1-2; 8 nucleotides align to TRBD1. The CDR3 consists of 13 residues. V lost 6 bases, J lost 3 bases, and 6 bases stayed unmatched. The germline V gene has CDR1 DFQATT and CDR2 SNEGSKA (reference sequence). The CDR3 spells CSAAGQGHYGYTF. DNA for the CDR3: TGCAGTGCCGCTGGACAGGGCCACTATGGCTACACCTTC.

About this clonotype: This may be a read error: a much more frequent sequence differs by one nucleotide. This chain joins TRBV29-1 and TRBJ1-1; D is unresolved. Germline values: CDR1 SQVTM, CDR2 ANQGSEA. The CDR3 runs to 16 residues. The germline V and J ends were trimmed by 5 bases and 0 bases, with 19 bases remaining between them. This chain's CDR3 is CSVYRREQEMNTEAFF. DNA of the CDR3: TGCAGCGTTTATCGTCGAGAGCAGGAGATGAACACTGAAGCTTTCTTT.

This rearrangement joins TRBV7-2 to TRBJ1-5; a weak D match, TRBD1 (5 bases). The CDR3 length is 16 residues. Germline CDR1 and CDR2: SGHTA and FQGNSA. The ends were cut back, 0 bases at V and 6 bases at J, with 15 bases in the middle. CDR3 protein: CASSLAGVNLIQPQHF. The CDR3 coding sequence is TGTGCCAGCAGCTTAGCGGGGGTGAACCTCATTCAGCCCCAGCATTTT.

The V call is TRBV6-2 or TRBV6-3, the J call TRBJ2-7; D not resolved. The V gene lost 10 bases and the J gene lost 3 bases, with 16 bases spanning the gap. Germline-derived CDR1 and CDR2 are MNHEY and SVGEGT. This CDR3 is 13 amino acids long. CDR3 residues: CATSGSPFYEQYF. In DNA, the CDR3 is TGTGCCACCTCTGGCAGCCCGTTCTACGAGCAGTACTTC.